What follows describes a single T cell receptor beta chain. Its antigen is still unknown. Unique molecular identifiers were carried by the TCR beta cDNA libraries. From the PCR reads, TCRdb called clonotypes with MiXCR, one entry per CDR3 protein. The sample carries about half a million distinct CDR3 sequences, 45% recorded once. These data come from a study of post-analysis software for immune sequencing data. The CDR3 sequence is 21 residues long. V dropped 5 bases and J dropped 0 bases, with 30 bases sitting between them. CDR1 and CDR2 from the germline V gene are SGHAT and FQNNGV. Points from the study as a whole: About 5 TRBV segments (TRBV5-6, TRBV5-1 and TRBV20-1 among them) occurred more frequently in patients than in controls.

The V call is TRBV11-2, the J call TRBJ2-3; D possibly corresponds to TRBD1 (6 bases). The TCR was taken from a girl between 5 and 17 years old with multiple sclerosis. Material: blood. In DNA, the CDR3 is TGTGCCAGCAGCCTCTCTAAGTCACTAAAGTCAACAGGGTCTAGCACAGATACGCAGTATTTT. Encoded protein: CASSLSKSLKSTGSSTDTQYF.